This T cell receptor beta chain was observed in a study of T cells of healthy individuals. Using its own MiXCR run on the 5' RACE reads, TCRdb lists one record per CDR3 protein. The data show 60,000 to 80,000 distinct CDR3 sequences, about a sixth seen once. Trimming pared 1 base from V and 1 base from J, leaving 15 bases between. The CDR3 spans 17 residues. Germline CDR1 is SGHVS and CDR2 is FNYEAQ. The origin of this receptor is a human donor in good health. This rearrangement joins TRBV7-6 to TRBJ2-3, with D tentatively TRBD1 (5 bases). In nucleotides, the CDR3 is TGTGCCAGCAGCTTAGAGTCGACAGCTAGGCGCACAGATACGCAGTATTTT. This translates into CASSLESTARRTDTQYF.